Below, 13 T cell receptor beta chains from the same sample are listed, as sequenced in a study of tumor and adjacent non-tumor tissue in lung cancer. The library came from three nested PCR rounds adapted from ARM-PCR protocols. From the multiplex PCR reads, TCRdb called clonotypes with MiXCR, one entry per CDR3 protein. The sample records some 99,000 distinct CDR3 sequences, about 63% being singletons. This sample's RNA came from whole unsorted tissue. The normal lung tissue was taken more than 3 cm from the tumor edge. Sequenced: distant non-tumor lung tissue. These receptors all stem from a man aged 55-75 years with non-small cell lung cancer.

This clonotype has a count of ten or more. The chain joins TRBV5-4 to TRBJ2-5; D may be TRBD1 or TRBD2 (5 bases each). V lost 3 bases and J 3 bases, leaving 15 bases between the germline ends. The CDR3 sequence is 15 residues long. Per germline, CDR1 SGHNT and CDR2 YYREEE (reference sequence). The CDR3, as DNA: TGTGCCAGCAGCTCCCCCGGGGCAGGGAAAGAGACCCAGTACTTC. This translates into CASSSPGAGKETQYF.

The chain couples TRBV6-5 to TRBJ2-2, with 7 bases lining up with TRBD1. V lost 9 bases, J lost 13 bases, and 32 bases stayed unmatched. This CDR3 comprises 19 residues. Germline V gene data show CDR1 as MNHEY and CDR2 as SVGAGI. The CDR3 coding sequence is TGTGCCAGAAGGCCCTGGGACAGCTTTACAGTCCTCTCGGTCCGGGTGCTGTTTTTT. It specifies CARRPWDSFTVLSVRVLFF.

Comment on this clonotype: As the CDR3 is not closed by the conserved phenylalanine or tryptophan, this likely results from a read error. J is TRBJ2-1 and V is TRBV7-9, with D unclear. V shed 5 bases and J shed 7 bases, with 15 bases lying between them. The CDR3 loop spans 14 amino acids. Germline V gene sequence: CDR1 SEHNR, CDR2 FQNEAQ (reference sequence). CDR3 sequence: CASSRLVGPNEQFL. DNA of the CDR3: TGTGCCAGCAGCAGATTGGTGGGTCCTAATGAGCAGTTCTTA.

Turning to this clonotype: This may stem from a read error, because a much larger clone lies one nucleotide away. The gene calls are TRBV4-2 and TRBJ1-2; no clear D gene. The V end was cut by 3 bases, the J end by 4 bases, with 12 bases between. The CDR3 covers 14 residues. Germline CDR1 is LGHNA and CDR2 is YNFKEQ. The CDR3 DNA reads TGTGCCAGCAGCCAGGTTACAGATTCCTATGGCTACACCTTC. This codes for CASSQVTDSYGYTF.

This CDR3 is CASSPPGGTGPYEQYF. Written as DNA, the CDR3 is TGTGCCAGCAGCCCTCCGGGGGGGACCGGCCCCTACGAGCAGTACTTC. The rearrangement links TRBV28 to TRBJ2-7; 8 bases align to TRBD2. The CDR3 sequence is 16 residues long. V shed 6 bases, J shed 2 bases, and the junction held 12 bases outside the gene matches. Germline CDR1 is MDHEN and CDR2 is SYDVKM.

The chain links TRBV5-1 to TRBJ1-1, with TRBD1 as a possible D gene (6 bases). CDR3 length: 15 residues. CDR1 and CDR2 (germline): SGHRS, YFSETQ. V shed 0 bases and J shed 0 bases, with 9 bases lying between them. CDR3 region: CASSLDRALNTEAFF. Here the CDR3 DNA reads TGCGCCAGCAGCTTGGACAGGGCACTGAACACTGAAGCTTTCTTT.

This clonotype has at least ten counts. The V and J genes are TRBV28 and TRBJ2-1; TRBD1 matches 7 bases. Germline V CDR1 and CDR2: MDHEN, SYDVKM. This CDR3 comprises 16 residues. With 5 bases clipped from V and 7 bases from J, the junction kept 14 bases outside the gene matches. CDR3 sequence reads: CASSLGAGTVSNEQFF. The DNA for the CDR3 is TGTGCCAGCAGTCTCGGAGCCGGGACAGTCTCTAATGAGCAGTTCTTC.

As concerns this clonotype: One end of the junction varies from germline; a read error may be responsible. The chain joins TRBV12-3 or TRBV12-4 to TRBJ2-3; D perhaps matches TRBD2 (6 bases). The CDR3 extends over 16 amino acids. The CDR3 DNA reads as TGTGCCAGCAGTTTCCCTAGCGCGGGGAGCACAGATATGCAGTATTTT. Translated: CASSFPSAGSTDMQYF.

This clonotype was detected only a few times. This sequence joins TRBV20-1 and TRBJ2-5; TRBD2 agrees at 8 bases. Germline V gene sequence: CDR1 DFQATT, CDR2 SNEGSKA (reference sequence). Trimming at V came to 7 bases and at J to 5 bases, leaving 9 bases not matched to a gene. The CDR3 is 13 residues long. CDR3 loop: CSVGAGEDETQYF. The DNA for the CDR3 is TGCAGTGTAGGAGCGGGAGAGGATGAGACCCAGTACTTC.

This clonotype was observed at least ten times. The chain couples TRBV20-1 to TRBJ2-1; TRBD1 agrees at 7 bases. J gave up 4 bases and V 6 bases, and 9 bases lay outside the gene matches. The CDR3 is 14 amino acids. Germline V gene data show CDR1 as DFQATT and CDR2 as SNEGSKA (reference sequence). The CDR3 loop reads CSAIRGTEYNEQFF. CDR3 nucleotides: TGCAGTGCCATCCGAGGGACAGAGTACAATGAGCAGTTCTTC.

About this clonotype: Its ends do not fully match the called genes, so a read error is possible. Here the CDR3 DNA reads TGTGCCAGCGCCGGGTTGAACTATGGCTACATCTTC. Protein: CASAGLNYGYIF. The chain carries TRBV6-5 and TRBJ1-2; D remains ambiguous. Germline V CDR1 and CDR2: MNHEY, SVGAGI. CDR3 size: 12 residues.

This clonotype was recorded once. This likely comes from a read error, as the CDR3 has no conserved phenylalanine or tryptophan at its end. The chain recombines TRBV14 with TRBJ1-5, with D hard to call. Germline-derived CDR1 and CDR2 are SGHDN and FVKESK. The CDR3 is made up of 12 amino acids. The CDR3 nucleotides are TGTGCCAGCAGCCAAGGGTTTCAGCACCAGCATCCT. Translation: CASSQGFQHQHP.

Comment on this clonotype: The junction differs from germline at one of its ends, possibly a read error. The J gene is TRBJ2-1, the V gene TRBV29-1; D might be TRBD2 (5 bases). Germline-derived CDR1 and CDR2 are SQVTM and ANQGSEA. The CDR3 sequence is 15 residues long. The CDR3 nucleotides are TGCAGCGTTGAAGGGACTTTCCTCTCCTACGACGAGCAGTTTTTC. The encoded protein is CSVEGTFLSYDEQFF.